The T cell receptor (beta chain) under discussion was sequenced for a study of breast tumors, draining lymph nodes, adjacent tissues. Study-wide points: Findings are consistent with lymph node origin and intratumoral expansion of most tumor T cells. Tumor repertoires ranked between lymph nodes and nontumor tissue in diversity, with V and J gene preferences. The lymph node origin of tumor T cells was framed as consistent with a hypothesis, not demonstrated. Luminal-like breast cancer showed significantly higher tumor–nontumor repertoire similarity than basal-like.

TCRdb itself ran the multiplex PCR reads through MiXCR, one entry per CDR3 protein. Seen here are about 89,000 distinct CDR3 sequences, roughly 29% observed once, and the top ten hold over 7.5%. Germline values: CDR1 SEHNR, CDR2 FQNEAQ (reference sequence). Trimming took 2 bases from V and 1 from J, leaving 10 bases between them. The CDR3 contains 15 residues. The lymph nodes were axillary draining lymph nodes from breast cancer patients. At least ten counts were recorded for this clonotype. Its antigen is unknown. The receptor comes from a female donor with breast cancer. Some clones in this sample may be carry-over from other donors' samples. The sample was axillary lymph node tissue. This chain links TRBV7-9 with TRBJ2-3; D not resolved. The CDR3 bases are TGTGCCAGCAGCTTAAGGACGGCTGGCACAGATACGCAGTATTTT. Translating it yields CASSLRTAGTDTQYF.